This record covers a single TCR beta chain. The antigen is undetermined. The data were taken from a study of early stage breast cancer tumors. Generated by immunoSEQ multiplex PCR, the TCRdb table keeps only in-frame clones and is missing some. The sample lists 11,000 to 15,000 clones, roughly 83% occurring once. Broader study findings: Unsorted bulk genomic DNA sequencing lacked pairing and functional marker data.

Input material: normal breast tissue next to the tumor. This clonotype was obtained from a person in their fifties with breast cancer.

CDR3 protein: CASAGGATDTQYF. The CDR3 DNA is TGTGCCAGCGCCGGCGGGGCCACAGATACGCAGTATTTT. The rearrangement links TRBV11-2 to TRBJ2-3; weak D call: TRBD2 (6 bases). This CDR3 contains 13 residues. The V and J ends lost 8 bases and 2 bases respectively, with 11 bases between them. The germline CDR1 and CDR2 sequences are SGHAT and FQNNGV. Filled out from reference TRBV11-2 and TRBJ2-3, the complete variable domain reads EAGVAQSPRYKIIEKRQSVAFWCNPISGHATLYWYQQILGQGPKLLIQFQNNGVVDDSQLPKDRFSAERLKGVDSTLKIQPAKLEDSAVYLCASAGGATDTQYFGPGTRLTVL.